Listed below are T cell receptor beta chains from one sample, sequenced in a study of blood T cell repertoires in COVID-19. The data were produced by immunoSEQ multiplex PCR, yet TCRdb's version contains in-frame clones alone and is incomplete. The sample includes hundreds of thousands of clones, around four fifths seen only once; the top ten take nearly 5%. Sample: PBMCs or T cells enriched from blood (not recorded which). Receptors were obtained from a woman aged 50 to 60 who had been exposed to COVID-19. Each CDR3 is given with its conserved first and last residue.

j_gene: TRBJ1-6; v_gene: TRBV6-5; CDR3aa: CASDIGSNNSPLHF
j_gene: TRBJ2-3; v_gene: TRBV5-4; CDR3aa: CASSLGGPSHQGTDTQYF
j_gene: TRBJ1-5; v_gene: TRBV29-1; CDR3aa: CSVALGVGNQPQHF
j_gene: TRBJ2-3; v_gene: TRBV7-3; CDR3aa: CASSPDGLAGSDTQYF
j_gene: TRBJ1-2; v_gene: TRBV7-2; CDR3aa: CASSTGQEIYGYTF
j_gene: TRBJ1-5; v_gene: TRBV7-8; CDR3aa: CASSLGLGHQPQHF
j_gene: TRBJ2-7; v_gene: TRBV11-2; CDR3aa: CASSSATGTSFEQYF
j_gene: TRBJ1-5; v_gene: TRBV19; CDR3aa: CASSIDPQLPQHF
j_gene: TRBJ2-7; v_gene: TRBV6-5; CDR3aa: CASSKAGGSYEQYF
j_gene: TRBJ1-6; v_gene: TRBV3-1/TRBV3-2; CDR3aa: CASSQVHPRLSSYNSPLHF
j_gene: TRBJ1-5; v_gene: TRBV11-2; CDR3aa: CASSLDRVGQPQHF
j_gene: TRBJ2-5; v_gene: TRBV28; CDR3aa: CASSLQVAAQETQYF
j_gene: TRBJ1-1; v_gene: TRBV5-6; CDR3aa: CASSNVRWNTEAFF
j_gene: TRBJ2-7; v_gene: TRBV6-2/TRBV6-3; CDR3aa: CASSYSTPSSGGPGEQYF
j_gene: TRBJ1-3; v_gene: TRBV7-8; CDR3aa: CASSRTGAGNTIYF
j_gene: TRBJ2-3; v_gene: TRBV18; CDR3aa: CASSLLDTQYF
j_gene: TRBJ1-1; v_gene: TRBV27; CDR3aa: CASSQGGTEAFF
j_gene: TRBJ1-2; v_gene: TRBV28; CDR3aa: CASSPTGTWNGYTF
j_gene: TRBJ1-2; v_gene: TRBV24-1; CDR3aa: CATSDFPGSGYTF
j_gene: TRBJ1-1; v_gene: TRBV10-2; CDR3aa: CASSGGDTEAFF
j_gene: TRBJ2-7; v_gene: TRBV2; CDR3aa: CASSQQGSQDEQYF
j_gene: TRBJ1-2; v_gene: TRBV5-4; CDR3aa: CASSLRIGVNYGYTF
j_gene: TRBJ2-5; v_gene: TRBV3-1/TRBV3-2; CDR3aa: CASSQVPTSGGAETQYF
j_gene: TRBJ1-6; v_gene: TRBV4-3; CDR3aa: CASSPDLRHNSPLHF
j_gene: TRBJ1-5; v_gene: TRBV15; CDR3aa: CATSRFGGARPQHF
j_gene: TRBJ1-2; v_gene: TRBV12-3/TRBV12-4; CDR3aa: CASSDRGDKGYTF
j_gene: TRBJ1-2; v_gene: TRBV19; CDR3aa: CASSSIGGYGYTF
j_gene: TRBJ2-7; v_gene: TRBV7-9; CDR3aa: CASSLLPGGEDEQYF
j_gene: TRBJ1-1; v_gene: TRBV19; CDR3aa: CASSIKGGDTEAFF
j_gene: TRBJ2-2; v_gene: TRBV28; CDR3aa: CASSLSGAGELFF
j_gene: TRBJ1-1; v_gene: TRBV7-2; CDR3aa: CASSIQNTEAFF
j_gene: TRBJ1-1; v_gene: TRBV6-5; CDR3aa: CASSYPGRAEAFF
j_gene: TRBJ2-3; v_gene: TRBV7-2; CDR3aa: CASSLQGVDTQYF
j_gene: TRBJ2-3; v_gene: TRBV19; CDR3aa: CASSGTSGRLDTQYF